One and the same sample provided the 25 T cell receptor beta chains below, sequenced in a study of long-term antiretroviral therapy in people with HIV. Investigators performed immunoSEQ version v3.0 at survey level. Assay: immunoSEQ multiplex PCR; the TCRdb copy retains only in-frame clones and omits some. The table has tens of thousands of clones, roughly 79% seen once. Sequencing was performed on unsorted PBMCs, taken 3.1 years after starting antiretroviral therapy. Receptors were obtained from a woman aged 50 to 65 with HIV.

The chain carries TRBV5-8 and TRBJ1-6, with D perhaps matching TRBD1 (5 bases). In germline, CDR1 is SGHTS, CDR2 YDEGEE. The CDR3 covers 17 residues. The ends were cut back, 5 bases at V and 4 bases at J, with 19 bases in the middle. The CDR3 DNA reads as TGTGCCAGCAGATCGAGGGACTTCGATTATTATAATTCACCCCTCCACTTT. This sequence encodes CASRSRDFDYYNSPLHF.

A single count supports this clone. V is TRBV11-2 and J is TRBJ2-7; D possibly matches TRBD1 or TRBD2 (5 bases each). The germline V gene encodes CDR1 SGHAT and CDR2 FQNNGV. Trimming took off 5 bases at V and 6 bases at J, with 20 bases between the two ends. CDR3 length: 15 amino acids. DNA for the CDR3: TGTGCCAGCAGCGGGGCGGCAACGACGGAGGTCGAGCAGTACTTC. It encodes CASSGAATTEVEQYF.

Only a few counts were recorded for this clone. The V call is TRBV5-4, the J call TRBJ1-6; TRBD1 matches at 7 bases. The CDR3 loop spans 14 amino acids. Germline trimming cut 4 bases from V and 7 bases from J; bases unmatched to any gene: 5. Germline values: CDR1 SGHNT, CDR2 YYREEE (reference sequence). The CDR3 spells CASSPRTGNSPLHF. DNA for the CDR3: TGTGCCAGCAGCCCCCGGACAGGCAATTCACCCCTCCACTTT.

This chain uses TRBV6-6 with TRBJ2-6; D gene unclear. The CDR3 runs to 14 residues. V lost 2 bases and J 4 bases, leaving 6 bases between the germline ends. CDR1 MNHNY and CDR2 SVGAGI come from the germline V gene (reference sequence). The CDR3 DNA is TGTGCCAGCAGTTACGGATCAGGGGCCAACGTCCTGACTTTC. Its protein product is CASSYGSGANVLTF.

J is TRBJ2-3 and V is TRBV30; 11 nucleotides match TRBD2. J gave up 2 bases and V 3 bases, and 7 bases lay outside the gene matches. Germline values: CDR1 GTSNPN, CDR2 SVGIG (reference sequence). CDR3 length: 16 residues. CDR3 protein: CAWSQLAGDVTDTQYF. The CDR3 bases are TGTGCCTGGAGCCAACTAGCGGGGGACGTCACAGATACGCAGTATTTT.

There are a few counts of this clone. This chain joins TRBV5-6 and TRBJ1-4; the match to TRBD1 covers 7 bases. The CDR3 has 15 residues. CDR1 SGHDT and CDR2 YYEEEE come from the germline V gene. V was pared by 0 bases and J by 6 bases, with 5 bases of the junction left unmatched. The CDR3 loop reads CASSLGWTGHEKLFF. The CDR3 nucleotides read TGTGCCAGCAGCTTGGGCTGGACAGGCCATGAAAAACTGTTTTTT.

The chain employs TRBV30 and TRBJ1-5; D is perhaps TRBD1 (5 bases). V gave up 0 bases and J gave up 4 bases, with 13 bases separating them. The CDR3 covers 15 residues. Per germline, CDR1 GTSNPN and CDR2 SVGIG (reference sequence). The CDR3 protein is CAWSVRKQANQPQHF. The CDR3 bases are TGTGCCTGGAGTGTGAGAAAACAGGCAAATCAGCCCCAGCATTTT.

This clone showed up just once. The chain joins TRBV10-3 to TRBJ1-1; 10 bases match TRBD1. Germline CDR1 is ENHRY and CDR2 is SYGVKD. V lost 6 bases to trimming and J lost 3 bases; unmatched junction nucleotides: 10. The CDR3 is 16 residues long. DNA of the CDR3: TGTGCCATCAGCGGAAACCCTGGGACAGGGGACACTGAAGCTTTCTTT. Its translation is CAISGNPGTGDTEAFF.

This chain joins TRBV5-1 and TRBJ2-5, with 7 bases aligning to TRBD1. The V and J ends lost 0 bases and 5 bases, in that order; junction bases with no gene match: 10. The length of the CDR3 is 16 residues. The germline CDR1 and CDR2 sequences are SGHRS and YFSETQ. DNA for the CDR3: TGCGCCAGCAGCTTGGCCGTTACAGGGGCCGGCGAGACCCAGTACTTC. It yields the protein CASSLAVTGAGETQYF.

DNA of the CDR3: TGTGCTAGTGGTTGGAACTCCGGAGACCCCAATAGCAATCAGCCCCAGCATTTT. It specifies CASGWNSGDPNSNQPQHF. The V call is TRBV12-5, the J call TRBJ1-5, with D unresolved. This CDR3 spans 18 amino acids. V was clipped by 4 bases and J by 0 bases, with 19 bases between them. Germline-derived CDR1 and CDR2 are LGHNT and FRNRAP.

The chain employs TRBV14 and TRBJ2-1; 11 bases line up with TRBD2. CDR1 is SGHDN and CDR2 is FVKESK in the germline V gene. Germline trimming cut 4 bases from V and 8 bases from J; bases unmatched to any gene: 13. This CDR3 has 17 amino acids. The CDR3 region is CASSPAPVAGGPYEQFF. CDR3 nucleotides: TGTGCCAGCAGCCCAGCACCAGTAGCGGGGGGGCCTTATGAGCAGTTCTTC.

This chain links TRBV7-8 with TRBJ1-5; D gene ambiguous. V lost 6 bases to trimming and J lost 6 bases, with 15 bases between them. The length of the CDR3 is 14 residues. Germline V CDR1 and CDR2: SGHVS, FQNEAQ. The DNA of the CDR3 is TGTGCCAGCAGTCCTAAGGGTGGCGGTCAGCCCCAGCATTTT. It is translated as CASSPKGGGQPQHF. Looking up the rest from reference TRBV7-8 and TRBJ1-5 gives the full variable domain: GAGVSQSPRYKVAKRGQDVALRCDPISGHVSLFWYQQALGQGPEFLTYFQNEAQLDKSGLPSDRFFAERPEGSVSTLKIQRTQQEDSAVYLCASSPKGGGQPQHFGDGTRLSIL.

This chain links TRBV5-1 with TRBJ1-1; D might be TRBD1 (6 bases). Trimming cost V 5 bases and J 2 bases, with 13 bases left between them. This CDR3 is 14 amino acids long. CDR1 SGHRS and CDR2 YFSETQ come from the germline V gene. CDR3 protein: CASRAGELNTEAFF. The DNA of the CDR3 is TGCGCCAGCAGGGCAGGGGAACTTAACACTGAAGCTTTCTTT.

The genes are TRBV7-9 and TRBJ2-7; 9 bases agree with TRBD2. The CDR3 runs to 15 residues. The V gene end was trimmed by 4 bases and the J gene end by 7 bases; junction bases not matched to a gene: 11. Germline assignment: CDR1 SEHNR and CDR2 FQNEAQ (reference sequence). CDR3 in amino acids: CASSYRAGGPREQYF. In DNA, the CDR3 is TGTGCCAGCAGCTACCGGGCGGGGGGGCCTCGGGAGCAGTACTTC.

This sequence joins TRBV4-1 and TRBJ1-2, with no clear D. Trimming left V 5 bases short and J 0 bases short, with 13 bases between. The V gene's germline CDR1 is MGHRA and CDR2 YSYEKL. There are 15 residues in the CDR3. The CDR3 is CASSLQPTTNYGYTF. CDR3 nucleotides: TGCGCCAGCAGCTTACAGCCGACCACTAACTATGGCTACACCTTC.

This chain connects TRBV6-4 to TRBJ1-1, with 7 bases fitting TRBD1. With 0 bases clipped from V and 7 bases from J, the junction kept 14 bases outside the gene matches. The CDR3 is 17 amino acids. CDR1 is MRHNA, CDR2 SNTAGT, per germline. The CDR3 sequence is CASSDSFMLRGLDEAFF. DNA of the CDR3: TGTGCCAGCAGTGACTCTTTTATGTTGAGGGGGCTGGATGAAGCTTTCTTT.

The genes are TRBV19 and TRBJ2-1, with D uncertain. CDR1 LNHDA and CDR2 SQIVND come from the germline V gene (reference sequence). The CDR3 extends over 15 amino acids. Deletions cut 3 bases from V and 0 bases from J, with 9 bases between. The CDR3 loop reads CASSIWRSSYNEQFF. The CDR3 DNA reads TGTGCCAGTAGTATCTGGAGAAGCTCCTACAATGAGCAGTTCTTC.

V usage is TRBV6-1 and J usage is TRBJ2-1; D possibly uses TRBD1 or TRBD2 (5 bases each). This CDR3 spans 13 amino acids. Trimming pared 0 bases from V and 9 bases from J, leaving 9 bases between. Germline-derived CDR1 and CDR2 are MNHNS and SASEGT. For the CDR3, the DNA is TGTGCCAGCAGTGAAGCGGGACGGATTGAGCAGTTCTTC. It encodes CASSEAGRIEQFF.

V gene TRBV11-1 combines with J gene TRBJ1-5; no clear D. Germline loops: CDR1 SGHAT, CDR2 FQDESV (reference sequence). Trimming left V 5 bases short and J 2 bases short, with 7 bases between. This CDR3 is 13 amino acids long. The CDR3 DNA is TGTGCCAGCAGCCGAGACGGCAATCAGCCCCAGCATTTT. Translated, it gives CASSRDGNQPQHF. The full variable domain, with the rest looked up from reference TRBV11-1 and TRBJ1-5, is EAEVAQSPRYKITEKSQAVAFWCDPISGHATLYWYRQILGQGPELLVQFQDESVVDDSQLPKDRFSAERLKGVDSTLKIQPAELGDSAMYLCASSRDGNQPQHFGDGTRLSIL.

The rearrangement uses TRBV6-6 and TRBJ2-3; D not resolved. CDR1 and CDR2 (germline): MNHNY, SVGAGI (reference sequence). The CDR3 has 15 residues. Deletions cut 0 bases from V and 1 base from J, with 8 bases between. CDR3 amino acids: CASSYSVIGTDTQYF. In nucleotides, the CDR3 is TGTGCCAGCAGTTACTCGGTAATTGGCACAGATACGCAGTATTTT.

The chain couples TRBV5-1 to TRBJ2-2; 8 bases are shared with TRBD1. Per the germline V gene, CDR1 is SGHRS and CDR2 is YFSETQ. V trimming: 4 bases; J trimming: 4 bases; junction bases outside the gene matches: 6. The CDR3 totals 15 residues. The CDR3 coding sequence is TGCGCCAGCAGCAGCCCCGACAGGGGCACCGGGGAGCTGTTTTTT. Protein sequence: CASSSPDRGTGELFF.

The chain couples TRBV6-6 to TRBJ1-5, with TRBD1 as a possible D gene (5 bases). The CDR3 consists of 16 residues. CDR1 and CDR2 (germline): MNHNY, SVGAGI (reference sequence). V was pared by 6 bases and J by 0 bases, with 15 bases between. The chain's CDR3 is CASSVGHSDSNQPQHF. DNA of the CDR3: TGTGCCAGCAGCGTCGGACATTCTGATAGCAATCAGCCCCAGCATTTT.

The V gene is TRBV30, the J gene TRBJ1-4; D uncertain. Germline V gene data show CDR1 as GTSNPN and CDR2 as SVGIG (reference sequence). With 5 bases removed from V and 8 bases from J, the gap between germline ends came to 9 bases. This CDR3 has 11 residues. As DNA, the CDR3 is TGTGCCTGGGGGGTAGGGGAAAAACTGTTTTTT. The encoded protein is CAWGVGEKLFF.

This clone was seen more than once but under ten times. The chain uses TRBV30 and TRBJ1-2; tentative D call: TRBD1 (6 bases). This CDR3 has 14 residues. CDR1 is GTSNPN and CDR2 is SVGIG in the germline V gene (reference sequence). V was trimmed by 2 bases and J by 2 bases, leaving 12 bases between them. CDR3 protein: CAWSTARGNYGYTF. The CDR3 region has the DNA TGTGCCTGGAGTACTGCCAGGGGAAACTATGGCTACACCTTC.

V is TRBV11-2 and J is TRBJ2-7; TRBD1 agrees at 7 bases. Trimming at V came to 4 bases and at J to 3 bases, leaving 12 bases not matched to a gene. The CDR3 is 16 amino acids. The germline gives CDR1 SGHAT, CDR2 FQNNGV. CDR3 bases: TGTGCCAGCAGCTCCGAGAGGGTTGCAGGGGGCTACGAGCAGTACTTC. It yields the protein CASSSERVAGGYEQYF.